The present T cell receptor beta chain was sequenced within a study of T-cell reconstitution after alpha-beta-depleted transplantation in children. Remarks on this clonotype: A read error is possible here, since a much larger clone lies one base away.

The TCRbeta library incorporated unique molecular identifiers. TCRdb redid the calling of the PCR reads with MiXCR, one entry per CDR3 protein. The repertoire holds approximately 630,000 distinct CDR3 sequences, with 10% to 15% as singletons. CDR3 length: 17 amino acids. V lost 5 bases, J lost 3 bases, and 19 bases lay in between. Here the sequenced sample was PBMCs, taken before TCRalphabeta/CD19-depleted stem cell transplant. The rearrangement links TRBV12-3 or TRBV12-4 to TRBJ2-2, with a weak D call TRBD2 (5 bases). This receptor was taken from a girl aged 2 to 10 with congenital amegakaryocytic thrombocytopenia, due to receive a stem cell transplant. The CDR3 protein is CASSASLGLWDTGELFF. CDR3 coding DNA: TGTGCCAGCAGTGCGTCCCTTGGACTTTGGGACACCGGGGAGCTGTTTTTT.